This T cell receptor beta chain was recovered during a study of Ad26.COV2.S vaccination and SARS-CoV-2 variants. Study as a whole: Intramuscular Ad26.COV2.S doses were given once or twice, 56 days apart.

Some clones are missing from TCRdb's copy, which holds only in-frame ones; the method was immunoSEQ multiplex PCR. Here the sample spans fewer than 400,000 clones, approximately 90% being singletons. The germline V gene has CDR1 MGHRA and CDR2 YSYEKL. V was cut by 0 bases and J by 8 bases, with 13 bases left in between. This CDR3 comprises 14 residues. Regarding treatment: some 19 received Ad26.COV2.S at low or high dose, single or two shots; 5 received placebo; per-sample allocation not given. Sample collection was performed on day 63 after the first vaccine or placebo injection. The source is a person aged 18 to 65 who received the Ad26.COV2.S COVID-19 vaccine or a placebo. This chain joins TRBV4-1 and TRBJ1-2; D not certain. Sequencing was performed on peripheral blood, taken in a trial of Ad26.COV2.S vaccine versus placebo. The CDR3 reads CASSQDRAMGGYTF. The CDR3 DNA is TGCGCCAGCAGCCAAGATCGTGCGATGGGGGGCTACACCTTC.